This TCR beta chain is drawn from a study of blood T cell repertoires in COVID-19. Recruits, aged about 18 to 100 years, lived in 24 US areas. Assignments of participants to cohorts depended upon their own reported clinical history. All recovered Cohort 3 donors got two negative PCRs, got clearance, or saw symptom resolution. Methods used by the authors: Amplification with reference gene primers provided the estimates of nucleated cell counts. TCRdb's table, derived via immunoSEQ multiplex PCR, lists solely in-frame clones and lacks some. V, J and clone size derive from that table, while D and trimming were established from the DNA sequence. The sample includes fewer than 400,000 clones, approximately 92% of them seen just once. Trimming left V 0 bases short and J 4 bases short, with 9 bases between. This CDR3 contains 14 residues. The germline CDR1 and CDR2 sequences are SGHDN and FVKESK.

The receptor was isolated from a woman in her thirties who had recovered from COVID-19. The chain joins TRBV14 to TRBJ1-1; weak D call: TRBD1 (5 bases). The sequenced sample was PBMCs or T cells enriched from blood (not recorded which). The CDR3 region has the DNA TGTGCCAGCAGCCAAGATGGGGGGGTCACTGAAGCTTTCTTT. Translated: CASSQDGGVTEAFF.